This TCR beta chain is drawn from a study of identical twins. General study findings and limits: In cord blood, abundant beta clonotypes had fewer insertions; memory showed no trend. Out-of-frame beta sequences exhibited a weaker degree of excess twin sharing.

MiXCR, applied by TCRdb to the 5' RACE reads, yields one record per CDR3 protein. The sample lists about 900,000 distinct CDR3 sequences; roughly an eighth were seen once. This clonotype was counted a few times. Its antigen is still unknown. The V end was cut by 1 base, the J end by 0 bases, with 8 bases between. This CDR3 has 15 residues. Germline CDR1 LGHDT, CDR2 YNNKEL (reference sequence). The sample also formed part of further work on yellow fever vaccine responses in identical twins. In that study: Reportedly, the response of twins' T cells to the vaccine seemed partly convergent, partly personalized.

The origin of this receptor is a woman younger than 35 in good health. Material: PBMCs. The chain is built from TRBV3-1 and TRBJ2-3; D gene ambiguous. The CDR3 here is CASSQGLLSTDTQYF. The CDR3 bases are TGTGCCAGCAGCCAAGGGTTGCTTAGCACAGATACGCAGTATTTT.